In its sample, the clone carrying this TCR beta chain was seen a few times. No antigen is known for it. The record originates from a study of identical twins. One entry per CDR3 protein, called by TCRdb with MiXCR from the 5' RACE reads. Of 500,000 to 650,000 distinct CDR3 sequences in the sample, about a fifth were seen once. Study results and caveats: Fewer insertions characterized abundant cord blood beta clonotypes, whereas memory repertoires showed none.

Germline CDR1 is ENHRY and CDR2 is SYGVKD. Trimming pared 3 bases from V and 3 bases from J, leaving 17 bases between. The CDR3 extends over 17 amino acids. These data also featured in a second study, about yellow fever vaccine responses in identical twins.

The chain recombines TRBV10-3 with TRBJ1-4; D is perhaps TRBD1 (6 bases). The TCR comes from a woman between 18 and 29 years old in good health. The specimen was CD4+ T cells sorted from blood. The CDR3 sequence is CAISELESGAANEKLFF. The CDR3 coding sequence is TGTGCCATCAGTGAATTGGAATCGGGGGCGGCTAATGAAAAACTGTTTTTT.